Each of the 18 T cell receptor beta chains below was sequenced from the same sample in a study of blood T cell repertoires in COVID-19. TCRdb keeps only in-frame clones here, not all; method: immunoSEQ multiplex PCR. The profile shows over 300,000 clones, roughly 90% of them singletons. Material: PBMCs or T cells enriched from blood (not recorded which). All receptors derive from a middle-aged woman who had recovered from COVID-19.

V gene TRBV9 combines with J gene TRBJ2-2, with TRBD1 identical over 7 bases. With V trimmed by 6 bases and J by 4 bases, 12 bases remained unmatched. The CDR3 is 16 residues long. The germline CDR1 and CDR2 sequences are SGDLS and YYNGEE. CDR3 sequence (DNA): TGTGCCAGCAATGCGTGGCCCAGGGGGAGCACCGGGGAGCTGTTTTTT. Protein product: CASNAWPRGSTGELFF. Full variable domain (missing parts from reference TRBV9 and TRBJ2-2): DSGVTQTPKHLITATGQRVTLRCSPRSGDLSVYWYQQSLDQGLQFLIQYYNGEERAKGNILERFSAQQFPDLHSELNLSSLELGDSALYFCASNAWPRGSTGELFFGEGSRLTVL.

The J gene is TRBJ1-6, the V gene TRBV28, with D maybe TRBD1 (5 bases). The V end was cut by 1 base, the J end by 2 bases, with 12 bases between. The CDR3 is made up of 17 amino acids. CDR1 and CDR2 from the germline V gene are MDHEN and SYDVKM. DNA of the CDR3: TGTGCCAGCAGTTTATCCGGGGGATGGGCCTATAATTCACCCCTCCACTTT. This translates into CASSLSGGWAYNSPLHF. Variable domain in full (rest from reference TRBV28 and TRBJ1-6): DVKVTQSSRYLVKRTGEKVFLECVQDMDHENMFWYRQDPGLGLRLIYFSYDVKMKEKGDIPEGYSVSREKKERFSLILESASTNQTSMYLCASSLSGGWAYNSPLHFGNGTRLTVT.

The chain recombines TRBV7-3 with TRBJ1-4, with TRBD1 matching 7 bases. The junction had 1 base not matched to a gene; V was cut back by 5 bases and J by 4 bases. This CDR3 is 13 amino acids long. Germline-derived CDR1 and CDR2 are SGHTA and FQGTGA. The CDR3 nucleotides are TGTGCCAGCAGCGGGGACAGTAATGAAAAACTGTTTTTT. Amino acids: CASSGDSNEKLFF.

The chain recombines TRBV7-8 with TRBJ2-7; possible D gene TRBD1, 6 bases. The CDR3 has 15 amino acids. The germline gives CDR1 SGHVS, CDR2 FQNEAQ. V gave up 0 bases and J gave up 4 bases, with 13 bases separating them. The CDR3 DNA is TGTGCCAGCAGCTTAGCGCTATACAGGGAATACGAGCAGTACTTC. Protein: CASSLALYREYEQYF.

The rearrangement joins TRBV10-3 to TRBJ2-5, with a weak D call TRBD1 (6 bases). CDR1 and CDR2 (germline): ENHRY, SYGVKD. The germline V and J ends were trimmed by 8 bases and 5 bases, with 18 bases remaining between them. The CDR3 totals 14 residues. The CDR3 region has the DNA TGTGCCATCGCTCCCGCCGGGACAAAGGAGACCCAGTACTTC. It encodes CAIAPAGTKETQYF.

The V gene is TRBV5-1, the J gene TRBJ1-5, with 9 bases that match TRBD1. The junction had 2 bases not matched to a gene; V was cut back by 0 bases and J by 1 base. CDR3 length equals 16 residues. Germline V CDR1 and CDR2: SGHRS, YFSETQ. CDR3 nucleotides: TGCGCCAGCAGCTTGGAGGGACAGGGAAGCAATCAGCCCCAGCATTTT. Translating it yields CASSLEGQGSNQPQHF.

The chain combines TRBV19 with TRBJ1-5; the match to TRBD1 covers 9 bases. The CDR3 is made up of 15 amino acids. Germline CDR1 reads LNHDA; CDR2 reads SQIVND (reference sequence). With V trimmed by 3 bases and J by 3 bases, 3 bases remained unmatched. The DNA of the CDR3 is TGTGCCAGTAGTATTGGGACAGGGAACAATCAGCCCCAGCATTTT. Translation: CASSIGTGNNQPQHF. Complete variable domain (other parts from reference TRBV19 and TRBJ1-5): DGGITQSPKYLFRKEGQNVTLSCEQNLNHDAMYWYRQDPGQGLRLIYYSQIVNDFQKGDIAEGYSVSREKKESFPLTVTSAQKNPTAFYLCASSIGTGNNQPQHFGDGTRLSIL.

For the CDR3, the DNA is TGTGCCAGCAGCCAAAACGGGAGGGCCACCGGGGAGCTGTTTTTT. Translating it yields CASSQNGRATGELFF. J is TRBJ2-2 and V is TRBV7-3; 8 bases match TRBD2. Germline V lookup: CDR1 SGHTA, CDR2 FQGTGA. The V gene end was trimmed by 5 bases and the J gene end by 4 bases; junction bases not matched to a gene: 6. The CDR3 runs 15 residues. Complete variable domain (other parts from reference TRBV7-3 and TRBJ2-2): GAGVSQTPSNKVTEKGKYVELRCDPISGHTALYWYRQSLGQGPEFLIYFQGTGAADDSGLPNDRFFAVRPEGSVSTLKIQRTERGDSAVYLCASSQNGRATGELFFGEGSRLTVL.

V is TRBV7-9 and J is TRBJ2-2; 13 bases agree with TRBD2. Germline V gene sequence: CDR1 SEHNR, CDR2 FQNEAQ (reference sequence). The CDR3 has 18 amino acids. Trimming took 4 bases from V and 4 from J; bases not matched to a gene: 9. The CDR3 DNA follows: TGTGCCAGCAGCTCCTTACTAGCGGGAGGGCCTGGCACCGGGGAGCTGTTTTTT. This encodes CASSSLLAGGPGTGELFF.

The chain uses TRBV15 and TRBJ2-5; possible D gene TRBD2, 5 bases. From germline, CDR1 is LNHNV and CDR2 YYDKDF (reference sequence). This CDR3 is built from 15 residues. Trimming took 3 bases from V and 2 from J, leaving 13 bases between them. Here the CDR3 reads CATSSQGRTQETQYF. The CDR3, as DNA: TGTGCCACCAGCAGCCAAGGTCGGACTCAAGAGACCCAGTACTTC.

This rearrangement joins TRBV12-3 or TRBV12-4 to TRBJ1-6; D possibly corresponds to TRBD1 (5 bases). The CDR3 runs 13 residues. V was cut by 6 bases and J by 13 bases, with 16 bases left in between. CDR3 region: CASRGLRDMPLHF. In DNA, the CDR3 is TGTGCCAGCAGGGGACTGCGAGATATGCCCCTCCACTTT.

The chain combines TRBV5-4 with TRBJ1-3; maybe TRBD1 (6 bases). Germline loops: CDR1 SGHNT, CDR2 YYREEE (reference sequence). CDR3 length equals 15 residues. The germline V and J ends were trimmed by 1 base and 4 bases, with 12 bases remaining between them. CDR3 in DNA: TGTGCCAGCAGCTTGTGGACAGTTACGGGAAACACCATATATTTT. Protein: CASSLWTVTGNTIYF. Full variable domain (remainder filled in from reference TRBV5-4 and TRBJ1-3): ETGVTQSPTHLIKTRGQQVTLRCSSQSGHNTVSWYQQALGQGPQFIFQYYREEENGRGNFPPRFSGLQFPNYSSELNVNALELDDSALYLCASSLWTVTGNTIYFGEGSWLTVV.

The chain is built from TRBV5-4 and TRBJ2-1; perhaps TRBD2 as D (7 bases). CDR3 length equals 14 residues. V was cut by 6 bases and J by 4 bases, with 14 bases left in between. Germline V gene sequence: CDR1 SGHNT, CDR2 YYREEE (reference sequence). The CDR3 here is CASNEGGGYNEQFF. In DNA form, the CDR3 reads TGTGCCAGCAACGAGGGGGGAGGGTACAATGAGCAGTTCTTC.

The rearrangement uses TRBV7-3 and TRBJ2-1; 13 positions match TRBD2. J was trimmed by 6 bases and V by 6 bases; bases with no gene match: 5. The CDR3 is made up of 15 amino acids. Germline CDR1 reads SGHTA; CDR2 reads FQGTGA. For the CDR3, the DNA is TGTGCCAGCAGTTTTACTAGCGGGAGGGGCAATGAGCAGTTCTTC. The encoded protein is CASSFTSGRGNEQFF. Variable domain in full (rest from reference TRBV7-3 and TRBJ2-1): GAGVSQTPSNKVTEKGKYVELRCDPISGHTALYWYRQSLGQGPEFLIYFQGTGAADDSGLPNDRFFAVRPEGSVSTLKIQRTERGDSAVYLCASSFTSGRGNEQFFGPGTRLTVL.

The DNA for the CDR3 is TGTGCCAGCAGTTTAAGGGGAGTAGCGGGAGGGCGGTACGAGCAGTACTTC. Its translation is CASSLRGVAGGRYEQYF. V usage is TRBV27 and J usage is TRBJ2-7; 11 bases are shared with TRBD2. The CDR3 totals 17 residues. J was trimmed by 4 bases and V by 2 bases; bases with no gene match: 10. CDR1 is MNHEY, CDR2 SMNVEV, per germline (reference sequence).

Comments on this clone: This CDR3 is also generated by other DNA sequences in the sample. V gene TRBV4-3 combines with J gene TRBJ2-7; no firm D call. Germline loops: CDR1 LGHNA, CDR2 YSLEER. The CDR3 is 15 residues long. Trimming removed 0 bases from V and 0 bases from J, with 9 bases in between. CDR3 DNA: TGCGCCAGCAGCCAAGACCGGGTATCCTCCTACGAGCAGTACTTC. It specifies CASSQDRVSSYEQYF.

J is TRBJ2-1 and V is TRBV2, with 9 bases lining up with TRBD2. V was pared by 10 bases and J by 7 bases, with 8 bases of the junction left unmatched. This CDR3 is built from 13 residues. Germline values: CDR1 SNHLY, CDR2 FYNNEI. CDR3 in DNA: TGTGCCATCGACCGCGGGGGGGCAAATGAGCAGTTCTTC. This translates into CAIDRGGANEQFF. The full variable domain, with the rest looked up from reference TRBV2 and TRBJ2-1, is EPEVTQTPSHQVTQMGQEVILRCVPISNHLYFYWYRQILGQKVEFLVSFYNNEISEKSEIFDDQFSVERPDGSNFTLKIRSTKLEDSAMYFCAIDRGGANEQFFGPGTRLTVL.

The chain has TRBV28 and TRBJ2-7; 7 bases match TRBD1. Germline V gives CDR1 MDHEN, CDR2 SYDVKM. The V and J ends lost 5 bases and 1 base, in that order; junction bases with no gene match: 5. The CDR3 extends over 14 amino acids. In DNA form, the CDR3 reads TGTGCCAGCAGTGACTGGGACAGATCCTACGAGCAGTACTTC. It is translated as CASSDWDRSYEQYF.